The present TCR beta chain was sequenced within a study of blood T cell repertoires in COVID-19. Study-wide context: Samples representing acute and convalescent COVID-19 were sourced from the United States, Italy and Spain. Sample material is recorded as cDNA or gDNA derived from T cells, B-cell-depleted T cells, or PBMCs.

In the original analysis: From reference gene primer amplification, estimates of nucleated cell counts were derived. Using immunoSEQ multiplex PCR, the repertoire was profiled, and TCRdb retains in-frame clones only, with some absent. The V and J calls and clone size are taken from that table; D and trimming were inferred from the DNA. There are under 200,000 clones in the sample; 70% to 90% occur only once, and roughly 1.9% lies in the top ten. Trimming took off 6 bases at V and 0 bases at J, with 9 bases between the two ends. CDR1 SGHAT and CDR2 FQNNGV come from the germline V gene. This CDR3 is 14 amino acids long. In its sample, this clone was seen once. The same CDR3 can be traced to other DNA sequences in this sample.

Source material: peripheral blood. The TCR was taken from a middle-aged man who had recovered from COVID-19. This chain links TRBV11-2 with TRBJ1-3; D remains unclear. The CDR3 nucleotides read TGTGCCAGCAGTTGGTCAGGCTCTGGAAACACCATATATTTT. It translates to CASSWSGSGNTIYF. The full variable domain, its missing parts supplied by reference TRBV11-2 and TRBJ1-3, is EAGVAQSPRYKIIEKRQSVAFWCNPISGHATLYWYQQILGQGPKLLIQFQNNGVVDDSQLPKDRFSAERLKGVDSTLKIQPAKLEDSAVYLCASSWSGSGNTIYFGEGSWLTVV.